This T cell receptor beta chain was obtained from a study of blood T cell repertoires in COVID-19. Study as a whole: Sources were T cells, B-cell-depleted T cells, or PBMCs; the material itself was cDNA or gDNA.

Only in-frame clones appear in the TCRdb table, and some are missing; sequencing was by immunoSEQ multiplex PCR. The profile shows 95,000 to 110,000 clones, about 89% of them singletons. Germline V gene data show CDR1 as SGHDN and CDR2 as FVKESK. V lost 3 bases and J lost 10, with 10 bases in between. The CDR3 contains 12 residues. The sequenced sample consisted of peripheral blood. This clonotype originated in a human donor in a cohort sampled during active COVID-19. The chain is built from TRBV14 and TRBJ2-1; a possible D gene is TRBD2 (5 bases). CDR3 in DNA: TGTGCCAGCAGCCAGCGGGCAGCAGAGCAGTTCTTC. This gives the protein CASSQRAAEQFF.